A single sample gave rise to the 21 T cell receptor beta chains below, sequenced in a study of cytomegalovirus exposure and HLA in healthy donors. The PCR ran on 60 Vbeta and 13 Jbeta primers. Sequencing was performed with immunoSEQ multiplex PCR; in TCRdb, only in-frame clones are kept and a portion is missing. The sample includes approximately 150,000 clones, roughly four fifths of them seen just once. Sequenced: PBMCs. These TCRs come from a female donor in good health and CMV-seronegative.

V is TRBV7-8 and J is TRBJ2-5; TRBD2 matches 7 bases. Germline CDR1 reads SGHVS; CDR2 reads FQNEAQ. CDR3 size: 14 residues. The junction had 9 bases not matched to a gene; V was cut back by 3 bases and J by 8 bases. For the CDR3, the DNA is TGTGCCAGCAGCTTCGAGGCGGGAGAGGGAACCCAGTACTTC. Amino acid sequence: CASSFEAGEGTQYF.

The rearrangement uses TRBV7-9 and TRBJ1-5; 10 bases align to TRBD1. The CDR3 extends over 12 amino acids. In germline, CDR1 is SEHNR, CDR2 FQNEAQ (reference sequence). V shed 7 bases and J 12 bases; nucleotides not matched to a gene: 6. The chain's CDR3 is CASTPGTGVQHF. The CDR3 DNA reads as TGTGCCAGCACCCCCGGGACAGGGGTCCAGCATTTT. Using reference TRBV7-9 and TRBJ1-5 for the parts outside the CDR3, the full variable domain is DTGVSQNPRHKITKRGQNVTFRCDPISEHNRLYWYRQTLGQGPEFLTYFQNEAQLEKSRLLSDRFSAERPKGSFSTLEIQRTEQGDSAMYLCASTPGTGVQHFGDGTRLSIL.

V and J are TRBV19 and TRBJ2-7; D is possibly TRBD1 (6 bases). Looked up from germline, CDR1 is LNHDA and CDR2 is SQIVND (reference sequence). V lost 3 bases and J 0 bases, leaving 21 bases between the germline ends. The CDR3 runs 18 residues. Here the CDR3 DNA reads TGTGCCAGTAGTATCTTCGCCTCATTAGAGGGGGTCTCCTACGAGCAGTACTTC. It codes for CASSIFASLEGVSYEQYF.

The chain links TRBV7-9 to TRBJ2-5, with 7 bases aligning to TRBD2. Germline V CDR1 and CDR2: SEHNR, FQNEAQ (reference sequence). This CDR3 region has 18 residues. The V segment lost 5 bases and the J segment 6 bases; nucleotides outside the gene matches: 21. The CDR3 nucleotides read TGTGCCAGCAGCCTAGTTGGGGGTAGCCGGGCGGGGGAGAAGACCCAGTACTTC. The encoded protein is CASSLVGGSRAGEKTQYF.

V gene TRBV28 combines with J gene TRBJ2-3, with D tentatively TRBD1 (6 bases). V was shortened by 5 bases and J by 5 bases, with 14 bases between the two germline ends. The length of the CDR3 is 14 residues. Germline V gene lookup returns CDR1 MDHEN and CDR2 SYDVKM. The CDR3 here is CASSPTGFLDTQYF. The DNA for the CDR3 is TGTGCCAGCAGTCCAACAGGGTTTCTAGATACGCAGTATTTT.

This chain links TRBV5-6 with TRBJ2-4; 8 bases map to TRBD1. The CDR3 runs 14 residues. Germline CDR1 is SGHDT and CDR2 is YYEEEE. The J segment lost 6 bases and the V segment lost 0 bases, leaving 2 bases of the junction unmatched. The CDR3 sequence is CASSLAGTGNIQYF. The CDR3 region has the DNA TGTGCCAGCAGCTTGGCAGGGACAGGAAACATTCAGTACTTC.

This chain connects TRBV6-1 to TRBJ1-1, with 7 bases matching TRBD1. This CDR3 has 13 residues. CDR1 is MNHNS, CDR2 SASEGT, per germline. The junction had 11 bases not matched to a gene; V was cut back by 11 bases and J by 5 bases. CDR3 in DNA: TGTGCCGAGGGGACAGACAGTATTACTGAAGCTTTCTTT. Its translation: CAEGTDSITEAFF.

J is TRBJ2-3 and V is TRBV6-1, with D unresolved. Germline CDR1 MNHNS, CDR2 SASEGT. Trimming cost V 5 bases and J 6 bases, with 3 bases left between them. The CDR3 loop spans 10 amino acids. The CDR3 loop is CASSLDTQYF. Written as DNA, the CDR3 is TGTGCCAGCAGTCTTGATACGCAGTATTTT.

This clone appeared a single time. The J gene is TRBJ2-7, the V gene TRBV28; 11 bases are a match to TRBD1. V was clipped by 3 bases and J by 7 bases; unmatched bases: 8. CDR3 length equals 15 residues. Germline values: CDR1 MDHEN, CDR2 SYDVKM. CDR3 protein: CASSFQGQGAKEQYF. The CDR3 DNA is TGTGCCAGCAGTTTTCAAGGACAGGGGGCTAAGGAGCAGTACTTC.

The CDR3 coding sequence is TGTGCCGGCGGGGGGGGACCAACTAATGAAAAACTGTTTTTT. It yields the protein CAGGGGPTNEKLFF. The V gene is TRBV19, the J gene TRBJ1-4; TRBD1 might be the D (5 bases). There are 14 residues in the CDR3. The germline V gene encodes CDR1 LNHDA and CDR2 SQIVND (reference sequence). With 11 bases removed from V and 0 bases from J, the gap between germline ends came to 13 bases.

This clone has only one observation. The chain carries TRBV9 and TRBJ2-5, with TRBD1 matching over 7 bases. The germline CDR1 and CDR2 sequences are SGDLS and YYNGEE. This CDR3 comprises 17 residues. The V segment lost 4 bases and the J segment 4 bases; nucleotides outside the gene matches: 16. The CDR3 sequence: CASSQGEMTGLGETQYF. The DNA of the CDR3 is TGTGCCAGCAGCCAGGGCGAGATGACAGGGTTGGGAGAGACCCAGTACTTC.

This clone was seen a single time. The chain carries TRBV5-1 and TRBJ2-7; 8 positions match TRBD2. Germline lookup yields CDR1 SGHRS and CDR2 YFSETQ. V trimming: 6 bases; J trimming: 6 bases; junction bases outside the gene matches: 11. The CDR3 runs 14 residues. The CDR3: CASKGTGGIGEQYF. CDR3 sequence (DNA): TGCGCCAGCAAAGGCACGGGAGGGATAGGCGAGCAGTACTTC.

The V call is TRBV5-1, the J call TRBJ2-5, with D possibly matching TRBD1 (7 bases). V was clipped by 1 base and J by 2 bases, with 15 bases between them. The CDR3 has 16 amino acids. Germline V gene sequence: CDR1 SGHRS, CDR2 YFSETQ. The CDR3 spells CASSLLGGTEQETQYF. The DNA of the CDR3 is TGCGCCAGCAGCTTGTTAGGGGGGACAGAACAAGAGACCCAGTACTTC.

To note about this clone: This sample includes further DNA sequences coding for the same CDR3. This chain's CDR3 is CASIVRVQETQYF. In DNA form, the CDR3 reads TGTGCCAGCATAGTGAGGGTCCAAGAGACCCAGTACTTC. The V call is TRBV2, the J call TRBJ2-5, with a tentative D call TRBD2 (5 bases). V was trimmed by 7 bases and J by 1 base, leaving 10 bases between them. This CDR3 spans 13 amino acids. From germline, CDR1 is SNHLY and CDR2 FYNNEI.

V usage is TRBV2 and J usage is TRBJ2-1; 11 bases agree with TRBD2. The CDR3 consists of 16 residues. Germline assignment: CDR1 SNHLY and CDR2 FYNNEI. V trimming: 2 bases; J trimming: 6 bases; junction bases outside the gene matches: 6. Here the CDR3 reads CASSEYGGLAGNEQFF. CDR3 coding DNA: TGTGCCAGCAGTGAATATGGAGGACTAGCGGGCAATGAGCAGTTCTTC.

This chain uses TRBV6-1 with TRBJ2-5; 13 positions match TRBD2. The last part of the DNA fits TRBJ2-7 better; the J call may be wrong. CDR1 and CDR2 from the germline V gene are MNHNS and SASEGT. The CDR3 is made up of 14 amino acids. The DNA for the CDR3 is TGTGCCAGCAAACTAGCGGGAGGGCCCGGCGAGCAGTACTTC. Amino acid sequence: CASKLAGGPGEQYF.

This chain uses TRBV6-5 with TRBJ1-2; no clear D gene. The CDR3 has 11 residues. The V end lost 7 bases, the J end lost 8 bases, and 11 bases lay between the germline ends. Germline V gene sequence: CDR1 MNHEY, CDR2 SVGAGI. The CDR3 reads CASTSGRGYTF. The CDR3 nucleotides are TGTGCCAGCACCTCAGGTCGAGGCTACACCTTC.

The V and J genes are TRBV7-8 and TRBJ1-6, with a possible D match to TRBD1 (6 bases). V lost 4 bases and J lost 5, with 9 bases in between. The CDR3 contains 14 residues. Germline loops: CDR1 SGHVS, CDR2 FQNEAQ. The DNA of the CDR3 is TGTGCCAGCAGCTGGGACATTAATAATTCACCCCTCCACTTT. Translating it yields CASSWDINNSPLHF.

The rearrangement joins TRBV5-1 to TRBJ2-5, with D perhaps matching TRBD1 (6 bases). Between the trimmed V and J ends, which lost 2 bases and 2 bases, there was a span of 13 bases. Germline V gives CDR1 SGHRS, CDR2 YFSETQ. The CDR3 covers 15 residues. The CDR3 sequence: CASSLTGSHQETQYF. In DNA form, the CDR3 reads TGCGCCAGCAGCTTAACAGGGTCCCATCAAGAGACCCAGTACTTC.

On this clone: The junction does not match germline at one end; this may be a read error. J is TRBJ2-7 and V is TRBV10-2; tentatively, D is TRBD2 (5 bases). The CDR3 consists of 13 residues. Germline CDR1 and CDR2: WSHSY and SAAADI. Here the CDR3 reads CASSESEEGPPVF. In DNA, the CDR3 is TGCGCCAGCAGTGAGTCGGAAGAGGGCCCGCCAGTCTTC.

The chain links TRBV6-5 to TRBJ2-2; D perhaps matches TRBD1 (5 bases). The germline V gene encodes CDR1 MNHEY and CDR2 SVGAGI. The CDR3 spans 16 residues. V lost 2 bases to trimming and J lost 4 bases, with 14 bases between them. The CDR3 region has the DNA TGTGCCAGCAGTTACGACGTGGGGCCGGGCACCGGGGAGCTGTTTTTT. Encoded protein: CASSYDVGPGTGELFF.